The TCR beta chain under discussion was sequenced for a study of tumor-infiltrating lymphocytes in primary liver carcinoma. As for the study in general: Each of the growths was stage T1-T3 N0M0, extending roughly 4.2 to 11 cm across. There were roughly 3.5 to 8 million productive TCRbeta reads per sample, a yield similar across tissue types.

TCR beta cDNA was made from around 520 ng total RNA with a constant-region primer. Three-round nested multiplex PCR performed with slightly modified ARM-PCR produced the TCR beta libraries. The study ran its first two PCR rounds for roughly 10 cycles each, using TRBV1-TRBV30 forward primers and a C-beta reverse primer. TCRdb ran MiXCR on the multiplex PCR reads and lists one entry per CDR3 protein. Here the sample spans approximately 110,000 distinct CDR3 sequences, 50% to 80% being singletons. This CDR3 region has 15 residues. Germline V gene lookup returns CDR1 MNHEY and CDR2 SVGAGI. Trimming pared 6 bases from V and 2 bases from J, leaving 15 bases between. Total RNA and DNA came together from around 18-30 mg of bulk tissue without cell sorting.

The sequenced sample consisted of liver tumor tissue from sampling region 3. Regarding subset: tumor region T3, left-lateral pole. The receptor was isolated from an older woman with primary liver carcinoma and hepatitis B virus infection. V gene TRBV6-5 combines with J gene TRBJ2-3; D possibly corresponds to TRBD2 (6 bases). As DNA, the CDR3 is TGTGCCAGCAGGATGGGGACTGGGAACACAGATACGCAGTATTTT. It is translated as CASRMGTGNTDTQYF.